A single sample is the source of the 17 T cell receptor beta chains below, sequenced in a study of blood T cell repertoires in COVID-19. TCRdb keeps only in-frame clones here, not all; method: immunoSEQ multiplex PCR. The sample holds about 130,000 clones, approximately 88% seen once. Sequenced: peripheral blood. These receptors were taken from a woman in her thirties who had recovered from COVID-19.

Written as DNA, the CDR3 is TGCGCCAGCAGTGAGAAGCGCGGAGGGTACGAGCAGTACTTC. Its protein is CASSEKRGGYEQYF. The rearrangement links TRBV10-1 to TRBJ2-7; the D gene is possibly TRBD2 (6 bases). The CDR3 runs 14 residues. In germline, CDR1 is WNHNN, CDR2 SYGVQD (reference sequence). V gave up 2 bases and J gave up 4 bases, with 12 bases separating them.

The genes are TRBV30 and TRBJ1-6; the D is unclear. Deletions cut 5 bases from V and 7 bases from J, with 6 bases between. The CDR3 totals 11 residues. In germline, CDR1 is GTSNPN, CDR2 SVGIG (reference sequence). The CDR3 coding sequence is TGTGCCTGGGGTAGCAATTCACCCCTCCACTTT. The encoded protein is CAWGSNSPLHF.

The J gene is TRBJ2-1, the V gene TRBV7-2; D might be TRBD2 (6 bases). The germline CDR1 and CDR2 sequences are SGHTA and FQGNSA. Trimming pared 3 bases from V and 1 base from J, leaving 13 bases between. CDR3 length equals 16 residues. The CDR3 sequence is CASSLGAGLSYNEQFF. CDR3 nucleotides: TGTGCCAGCAGCTTGGGCGCGGGGTTATCCTACAATGAGCAGTTCTTC.

This chain joins TRBV4-1 and TRBJ2-7; TRBD1 agrees at 10 bases. After removal of 4 bases from V and 2 bases from J, the junction contained 5 bases not matched to a gene. Germline V gives CDR1 MGHRA, CDR2 YSYEKL. The CDR3 consists of 15 residues. CDR3 amino acids: CASSLGQGGTYEQYF. In DNA, the CDR3 is TGCGCCAGCAGCCTCGGACAGGGGGGGACCTACGAGCAGTACTTC.

The chain employs TRBV12-3 or TRBV12-4 and TRBJ1-3; no definite D call. V was clipped by 3 bases and J by 5 bases, with 5 bases between them. The length of the CDR3 is 12 residues. CDR3 amino acids: CASSFNRNTIYF. The DNA of the CDR3 is TGTGCCAGCAGTTTTAACAGAAACACCATATATTTT.

This clone was seen only once. The chain recombines TRBV19 with TRBJ1-1, with D unclear. This CDR3 is 14 amino acids long. Germline lookup yields CDR1 LNHDA and CDR2 SQIVND (reference sequence). Trimming shortened V by 7 bases and J by 4 bases, and 16 bases separated the two germline ends. CDR3 coding DNA: TGTGCCAGTATCCGGACGGGATTGTTCACTGAAGCTTTCTTT. Amino acid sequence: CASIRTGLFTEAFF.

The chain joins TRBV19 to TRBJ1-5; 11 bases map to TRBD1. The CDR3 runs 14 residues. Germline V CDR1 and CDR2: LNHDA, SQIVND (reference sequence). Trimming took 3 bases from V and 11 from J; bases not matched to a gene: 6. CDR3 sequence reads: CASSMDRGRLAQHF. The CDR3 DNA reads as TGTGCCAGTAGTATGGACAGGGGGCGCTTGGCCCAGCATTTT.

The chain has TRBV5-6 and TRBJ1-2; D gene unclear. Trimming stripped 0 bases from V and 5 bases from J, with 14 bases between. The germline V gene encodes CDR1 SGHDT and CDR2 YYEEEE. The CDR3 contains 15 residues. CDR3 in DNA: TGTGCCAGCAGCTTGGCGAAGGCGGGGAGTTATGGCTACACCTTC. It codes for CASSLAKAGSYGYTF.

V is TRBV3-1 (or the pseudogene TRBV3-2) and J is TRBJ2-5; 10 nucleotides align to TRBD2. Germline-derived CDR1 and CDR2 are LGHDT and YNNKEL (reference sequence). The CDR3 has 19 amino acids. V was pared by 1 base and J by 5 bases, with 16 bases of the junction left unmatched. CDR3 loop: CASSQAVGLAGASGETQYF. Here the CDR3 DNA reads TGTGCCAGCAGCCAAGCTGTCGGGCTAGCGGGGGCTTCGGGGGAGACCCAGTACTTC.

This chain uses TRBV7-3 with TRBJ1-1; 10 nucleotides agree with TRBD1. The CDR3 has 15 amino acids. The V gene's germline CDR1 is SGHTA and CDR2 FQGTGA. Losses at the gene ends were 5 bases for V and 4 bases for J; bases not matched to a gene: 7. CDR3 amino acids: CASSAGQGVGTEAFF. The DNA of the CDR3 is TGTGCCAGCAGCGCAGGACAGGGGGTGGGCACTGAAGCTTTCTTT.

This chain joins TRBV29-1 and TRBJ1-3; TRBD1 matches at 8 bases. The CDR3 runs to 15 residues. Germline V gives CDR1 SQVTM, CDR2 ANQGSEA. Unmatched junction bases numbered 8, after V lost 7 bases and J lost 0 bases. The CDR3 DNA reads TGCAGCGCCCGGACAGGGCTCAGCTCTGGAAACACCATATATTTT. Translated: CSARTGLSSGNTIYF.

This clone was observed once. This chain's CDR3 is CSVEDHKEWGRGGYTF. As DNA, the CDR3 is TGCAGCGTTGAAGATCACAAGGAGTGGGGGCGCGGTGGCTACACCTTC. The V gene is TRBV29-1, the J gene TRBJ1-2; perhaps TRBD1 as D (6 bases). The germline V gene encodes CDR1 SQVTM and CDR2 ANQGSEA. The CDR3 has 16 residues. V lost 0 bases and J 7 bases, leaving 21 bases between the germline ends.

This chain joins TRBV27 and TRBJ1-5; 8 nucleotides match TRBD1. The CDR3 runs to 15 residues. Germline CDR1 and CDR2: MNHEY and SMNVEV (reference sequence). V dropped 1 base and J dropped 9; count of bases not matched to a gene: 8. The CDR3 DNA follows: TGTGCCAGCAGTTTATTCGGGACAGGTGATAGGCCCCAGCATTTT. As protein: CASSLFGTGDRPQHF.

The chain employs TRBV4-1 and TRBJ1-2, with 9 nucleotides matching TRBD1. Germline values: CDR1 MGHRA, CDR2 YSYEKL. With 4 bases clipped from V and 7 bases from J, the junction kept 7 bases outside the gene matches. This CDR3 spans 14 amino acids. The CDR3 loop reads CASSPTGGNGGYTF. CDR3 bases: TGCGCCAGCAGCCCAACAGGGGGCAATGGTGGCTACACCTTC.

This clone was counted a few times. The gene calls are TRBV7-8 and TRBJ1-3, with D tentatively TRBD1 (6 bases). V lost 5 bases and J 0 bases, leaving 17 bases between the germline ends. The germline V gene has CDR1 SGHVS and CDR2 FQNEAQ. This CDR3 contains 17 residues. The DNA for the CDR3 is TGTGCCAGCAGCCCAAACGCACAGGGAAACTCTGGAAACACCATATATTTT. Translating it yields CASSPNAQGNSGNTIYF.

This clone was seen just once. The chain has TRBV10-1 and TRBJ2-7, with 9 nucleotides matching TRBD2. Germline loops: CDR1 WNHNN, CDR2 SYGVQD (reference sequence). The V gene end was trimmed by 5 bases and the J gene end by 5 bases; junction bases not matched to a gene: 10. The CDR3 runs to 15 residues. CDR3: CASSHASGMGNEQYF. The CDR3 DNA reads as TGCGCCAGCAGTCATGCTAGCGGGATGGGCAACGAGCAGTACTTC.

A note on this clone: The conserved phenylalanine or tryptophan normally closing the CDR3 is absent here, so this likely arose from a read error. No DNA is shown, since the ends of the CDR3 on it are uncertain; the CDR3 is the one TCRdb lists. The chain uses TRBV3-1 (or the pseudogene TRBV3-2) and TRBJ2-7; the table gives TRBD1 as D, unverified against the DNA. The CDR3 sequence runs 9 residues, both termini included. Germline V gene data show CDR1 as LGHDT and CDR2 as YNNKEL (reference sequence). The CDR3 reads CASSQYREL.